A single sample is the source of the 24 T cell receptor beta chains below, sequenced in a study of PD-L1 blockade in urothelial cancer. Only in-frame clones appear in the TCRdb table, and some are missing; sequencing was by immunoSEQ multiplex PCR. The repertoire consists of about 30,000 clones, with around 84% occurring once and the leading ten covering around 3%. Time point: peripheral blood 6 weeks after treatment start. Sequencing used PBMCs, obtained around atezolizumab (anti-PD-L1) treatment. The receptors stem from a man in his 70s with urothelial cancer.

The rearrangement uses TRBV7-2 and TRBJ2-3; no definite D call. The CDR3 loop spans 13 amino acids. The V gene lost 1 base and the J gene lost 9 bases, with 11 bases spanning the gap. The germline gives CDR1 SGHTA, CDR2 FQGNSA. Here the CDR3 DNA reads TGTGCCAGCAGCTTAGTCGCCACACCAACGCAGTATTTT. Protein product: CASSLVATPTQYF.

The chain combines TRBV7-6 with TRBJ2-5; 7 bases agree with TRBD2. Per germline, CDR1 SGHVS and CDR2 FNYEAQ. This CDR3 comprises 13 residues. V lost 7 bases and J lost 5; bases outside the gene matches: 7. CDR3 nucleotides: TGTGCCAGCACGGCGGGGGTTGGGGAGACCCAGTACTTC. The encoded protein is CASTAGVGETQYF.

V usage is TRBV5-1 and J usage is TRBJ2-2; perhaps TRBD2 as D (5 bases). Germline V gives CDR1 SGHRS, CDR2 YFSETQ. V was clipped by 0 bases and J by 6 bases, with 12 bases between them. The CDR3 consists of 15 residues. This chain's CDR3 is CASSLERQIAGELFF. The CDR3 DNA reads as TGCGCCAGCAGCTTGGAGCGGCAGATCGCCGGGGAGCTGTTTTTT.

This chain connects TRBV6-5 to TRBJ1-1; TRBD1 might be the D (5 bases). The V gene lost 6 bases and the J gene lost 1 base, with 12 bases spanning the gap. Germline loops: CDR1 MNHEY, CDR2 SVGAGI. CDR3 length: 14 residues. The DNA for the CDR3 is TGTGCCAGCAGGCCCAGGGTCCGGAACACTGAAGCTTTCTTT. Protein: CASRPRVRNTEAFF.

The chain has TRBV5-1 and TRBJ2-7; 7 bases align to TRBD1. V gave up 3 bases and J gave up 3 bases; unmatched junction bases: 3. CDR3 length equals 13 residues. Looked up from germline, CDR1 is SGHRS and CDR2 is YFSETQ. The CDR3 coding sequence is TGCGCCAGCAGCTCGGGACAGAGCTACGAGCAGTACTTC. It is translated as CASSSGQSYEQYF.

This clone was detected a few times. This rearrangement joins TRBV5-1 to TRBJ1-1, with TRBD1 matching 7 bases. The CDR3 consists of 16 residues. V shed 5 bases, J shed 0 bases, and the junction held 10 bases outside the gene matches. Germline lookup yields CDR1 SGHRS and CDR2 YFSETQ. Here the CDR3 DNA reads TGCGCCAGCAGGACCCAGCAGGGGGGAGTGAACACTGAAGCTTTCTTT. It encodes CASRTQQGGVNTEAFF. The whole variable domain, remainder taken from reference TRBV5-1 and TRBJ1-1, is KAGVTQTPRYLIKTRGQQVTLSCSPISGHRSVSWYQQTPGQGLQFLFEYFSETQRNKGNFPGRFSGRQFSNSRSEMNVSTLELGDSALYLCASRTQQGGVNTEAFFGQGTRLTVV.

This rearrangement joins TRBV5-5 to TRBJ2-7; D might be TRBD2 (5 bases). Germline assignment: CDR1 SGHKS and CDR2 YYEKEE (reference sequence). The CDR3 sequence is 14 residues long. Trimming took 0 bases from V and 6 from J, leaving 13 bases between them. CDR3 sequence (DNA): TGTGCCAGCAGCTTGGCCTGGGCTAGCCCCGAGCAGTACTTC. Translation gives CASSLAWASPEQYF.

The gene calls are TRBV2 and TRBJ2-5; 9 bases agree with TRBD2. Germline trimming cut 4 bases from V and 5 bases from J; bases unmatched to any gene: 5. The germline V gene encodes CDR1 SNHLY and CDR2 FYNNEI. The length of the CDR3 is 14 residues. In nucleotides, the CDR3 is TGTGCCAGCAGTGGCGGGGGGGCCGGGGAGACCCAGTACTTC. Amino acids: CASSGGGAGETQYF.

The rearrangement links TRBV7-2 to TRBJ2-3, with D unclear. This CDR3 has 14 amino acids. The V end lost 3 bases, the J end lost 2 bases, and 9 bases lay between the germline ends. Per germline, CDR1 SGHTA and CDR2 FQGNSA. CDR3 nucleotide sequence: TGTGCCAGCAGCTTGCCTAGTTTCACAGATACGCAGTATTTT. Translation: CASSLPSFTDTQYF.

Points on this clone: A much larger clone lies one base from this, so it may be a read error. Other nucleotide sequences in the sample specify the same CDR3. The chain carries TRBV7-2 and TRBJ2-1; a possible D gene is TRBD2 (6 bases). The CDR3 runs to 17 residues. The germline gives CDR1 SGHTA, CDR2 FQGNSA. V was shortened by 1 base and J by 10 bases, with 23 bases between the two germline ends. For the CDR3, the DNA is TGTGCCAGCAGCTTAGTAGGTATTAGTGGGAGGTCTTGGGAGCAGTTCTTC. Residues: CASSLVGISGRSWEQFF.

The chain recombines TRBV9 with TRBJ1-1; D is undetermined. This CDR3 is 13 amino acids long. Between the trimmed V and J ends, which lost 0 bases and 1 base, there was a span of 4 bases. Germline V gives CDR1 SGDLS, CDR2 YYNGEE. In DNA form, the CDR3 reads TGTGCCAGCAGCGTAGATCAGAACACTGAAGCTTTCTTT. Translated: CASSVDQNTEAFF.

In nucleotides, the CDR3 is TGTGCCAGCGTCCAGGGAACTGGGCAGCCCCAGCATTTT. It specifies CASVQGTGQPQHF. V usage is TRBV6-1 and J usage is TRBJ1-5, with D perhaps TRBD1 (5 bases). V was pared by 8 bases and J by 7 bases, with 15 bases between. The germline V gene has CDR1 MNHNS and CDR2 SASEGT. The CDR3 has 13 residues.

This clone appeared once. V usage is TRBV7-9 and J usage is TRBJ2-7; a possible D gene is TRBD2 (6 bases). Germline CDR1 SEHNR, CDR2 FQNEAQ (reference sequence). The CDR3 loop spans 14 amino acids. Trimming shortened V by 5 bases and J by 2 bases, and 13 bases separated the two germline ends. The CDR3 region has the DNA TGTGCCAGCAGCCCCACCGGGGGTGCCTACGAGCAGTACTTC. As protein: CASSPTGGAYEQYF.

The chain carries TRBV28 and TRBJ2-3; D is unclear. The CDR3 runs 12 residues. Germline V gives CDR1 MDHEN, CDR2 SYDVKM. V was shortened by 6 bases and J by 1 base, with 5 bases between the two germline ends. The CDR3 region is CASRSGTDTQYF. CDR3 nucleotide sequence: TGTGCCAGCAGGTCTGGCACAGATACGCAGTATTTT.

The genes are TRBV27 and TRBJ2-6; 7 bases line up with TRBD1. In germline, CDR1 is MNHEY, CDR2 SMNVEV (reference sequence). The CDR3 extends over 17 amino acids. Losses at the gene ends were 6 bases for V and 0 bases for J; bases not matched to a gene: 8. For the CDR3, the DNA is TGTGCCAGCAGCACAGGGGACCCCTCCTCTGGGGCCAACGTCCTGACTTTC. Its protein product is CASSTGDPSSGANVLTF. Variable domain in full (rest from reference TRBV27 and TRBJ2-6): EAQVTQNPRYLITVTGKKLTVTCSQNMNHEYMSWYRQDPGLGLRQIYYSMNVEVTDKGDVPEGYKVSRKEKRNFPLILESPSPNQTSLYFCASSTGDPSSGANVLTFGAGSRLTVL.

V is TRBV18 and J is TRBJ2-3; 7 bases agree with TRBD1. This CDR3 is built from 18 residues. Germline values: CDR1 KGHSH, CDR2 LQKENI. Trimming cost V 6 bases and J 2 bases; bases outside gene matches: 17. The CDR3 protein is CASSLTSGTEALTDTQYF. The CDR3, as DNA: TGTGCCAGCTCCCTTACCTCCGGGACAGAGGCGCTCACAGATACGCAGTATTTT. The whole variable domain, remainder taken from reference TRBV18 and TRBJ2-3, is NAGVMQNPRHLVRRRGQEARLRCSPMKGHSHVYWYRQLPEEGLKFMVYLQKENIIDESGMPKERFSAEFPKEGPSILRIQQVVRGDSAAYFCASSLTSGTEALTDTQYFGPGTRLTVL.

The chain employs TRBV6-9 and TRBJ1-4, with a weak D call TRBD1 (5 bases). In germline, CDR1 is MNHGY, CDR2 SVAAGI. V was pared by 3 bases and J by 6 bases, with 8 bases between. The CDR3 has 13 residues. In DNA, the CDR3 is TGTGCCAGCAGTTACGGGGGGGATGAAAAACTGTTTTTT. Its protein is CASSYGGDEKLFF.

This chain connects TRBV18 to TRBJ2-1; TRBD1 aligns across 7 bases. The CDR3 runs 17 residues. Germline assignment: CDR1 KGHSH and CDR2 LQKENI. Germline trimming cut 4 bases from V and 1 base from J; bases unmatched to any gene: 10. The CDR3 protein is CASSLQGDAQSYNEQFF. In DNA, the CDR3 is TGTGCCAGCTCACTCCAGGGGGACGCCCAATCCTACAATGAGCAGTTCTTC. The full variable domain, rest sourced from reference TRBV18 and TRBJ2-1, is NAGVMQNPRHLVRRRGQEARLRCSPMKGHSHVYWYRQLPEEGLKFMVYLQKENIIDESGMPKERFSAEFPKEGPSILRIQQVVRGDSAAYFCASSLQGDAQSYNEQFFGPGTRLTVL.

This clone was found once. The chain couples TRBV2 to TRBJ2-7; tentative D call: TRBD2 (5 bases). This CDR3 is 13 amino acids long. Deletions cut 7 bases from V and 3 bases from J, with 13 bases between. CDR1 and CDR2 (germline): SNHLY, FYNNEI. The CDR3: CASIVQRNYEQYF. CDR3 nucleotides: TGTGCCAGCATAGTCCAGCGGAACTACGAGCAGTACTTC.

The gene calls are TRBV30 and TRBJ1-1; no clear D gene. Germline V lookup: CDR1 GTSNPN, CDR2 SVGIG (reference sequence). The CDR3 has 14 amino acids. Deletions cut 0 bases from V and 5 bases from J, with 13 bases between. CDR3 in DNA: TGTGCCTGGAGTGTACTGCAACCGGGGACTGAAGCTTTCTTT. Translation gives CAWSVLQPGTEAFF.

The chain couples TRBV11-3 to TRBJ1-4, with D unclear. The length of the CDR3 is 15 residues. The V gene's germline CDR1 is SGHNT and CDR2 YENEEA. V lost 5 bases to trimming and J lost 7 bases, with 17 bases between them. In nucleotides, the CDR3 is TGTGCCAGCAGCACTATCCCTTCTAGTATTGAAAAACTGTTTTTT. This sequence encodes CASSTIPSSIEKLFF.

This CDR3 reads CASSPRTIGYNSPLHF. CDR3 nucleotide sequence: TGCGCCAGCAGCCCCCGGACAATCGGCTATAATTCACCCCTCCACTTT. The V call is TRBV5-1, the J call TRBJ1-6, with D possibly TRBD1 on 5 matching bases. The germline V gene encodes CDR1 SGHRS and CDR2 YFSETQ. This CDR3 contains 16 residues. Trimming pared 4 bases from V and 3 bases from J, leaving 14 bases between.

The gene calls are TRBV9 and TRBJ2-1; D not resolved. Germline V lookup: CDR1 SGDLS, CDR2 YYNGEE. V was trimmed by 0 bases and J by 3 bases, leaving 7 bases between them. The CDR3 is 14 amino acids. In nucleotides, the CDR3 is TGTGCCAGCAGCGTAGAAAGCGTCTACAATGAGCAGTTCTTC. It specifies CASSVESVYNEQFF.

The CDR3 DNA reads as TGCGCCAGCACCTCCCAGGGGGGAAACACTGAAGCTTTCTTT. Translation gives CASTSQGGNTEAFF. V gene TRBV5-1 combines with J gene TRBJ1-1; 7 nucleotides line up with TRBD1. The J segment lost 2 bases and the V segment lost 6 bases, leaving 7 bases of the junction unmatched. Germline V gene sequence: CDR1 SGHRS, CDR2 YFSETQ. This CDR3 comprises 14 residues.